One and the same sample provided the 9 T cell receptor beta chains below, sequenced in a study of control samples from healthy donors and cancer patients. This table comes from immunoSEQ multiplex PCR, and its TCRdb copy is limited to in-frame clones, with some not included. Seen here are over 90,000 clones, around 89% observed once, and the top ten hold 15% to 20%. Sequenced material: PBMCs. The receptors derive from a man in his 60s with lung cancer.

The CDR3 loop reads CASSFMNTIYF. The CDR3 bases are TGCGCCAGCAGCTTCATGAACACCATATATTTT. V is TRBV5-1 and J is TRBJ1-3; D is uncertain. The CDR3 length is 11 residues. The V and J ends lost 2 bases and 7 bases respectively, with 4 bases between them. Per the germline V gene, CDR1 is SGHRS and CDR2 is YFSETQ.

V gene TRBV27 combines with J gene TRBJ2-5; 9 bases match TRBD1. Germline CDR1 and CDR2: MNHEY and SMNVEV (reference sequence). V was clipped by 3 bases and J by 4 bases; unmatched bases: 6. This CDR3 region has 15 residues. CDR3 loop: CASSLSGTGRETQYF. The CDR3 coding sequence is TGTGCCAGCAGTTTGTCCGGGACAGGGAGAGAGACCCAGTACTTC.

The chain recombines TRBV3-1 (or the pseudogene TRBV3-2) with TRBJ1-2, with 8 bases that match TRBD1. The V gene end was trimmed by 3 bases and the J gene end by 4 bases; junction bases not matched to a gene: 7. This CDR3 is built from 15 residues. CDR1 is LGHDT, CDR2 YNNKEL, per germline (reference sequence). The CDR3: CASSHAQTGAYGYTF. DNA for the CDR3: TGTGCCAGCAGCCATGCTCAGACAGGGGCCTATGGCTACACCTTC.

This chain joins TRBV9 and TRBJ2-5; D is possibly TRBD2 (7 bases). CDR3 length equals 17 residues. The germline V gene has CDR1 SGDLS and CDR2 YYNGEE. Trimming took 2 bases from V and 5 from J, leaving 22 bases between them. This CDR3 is CASSVPRGAVRGETQYF. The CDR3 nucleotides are TGTGCCAGCAGCGTTCCACGGGGGGCGGTCCGAGGGGAGACCCAGTACTTC.

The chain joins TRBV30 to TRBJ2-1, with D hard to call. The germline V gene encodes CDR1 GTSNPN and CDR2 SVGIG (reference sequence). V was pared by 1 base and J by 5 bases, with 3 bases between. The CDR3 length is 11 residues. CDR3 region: CAWSGNNEQFF. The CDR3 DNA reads TGTGCCTGGAGTGGGAACAATGAGCAGTTCTTC.

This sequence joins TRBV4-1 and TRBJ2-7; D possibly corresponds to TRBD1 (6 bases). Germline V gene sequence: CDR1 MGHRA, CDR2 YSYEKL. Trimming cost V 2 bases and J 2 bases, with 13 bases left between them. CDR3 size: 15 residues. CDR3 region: CASSQSPRGTYEQYF. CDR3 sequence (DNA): TGCGCCAGCAGCCAATCTCCAAGGGGGACCTACGAGCAGTACTTC.

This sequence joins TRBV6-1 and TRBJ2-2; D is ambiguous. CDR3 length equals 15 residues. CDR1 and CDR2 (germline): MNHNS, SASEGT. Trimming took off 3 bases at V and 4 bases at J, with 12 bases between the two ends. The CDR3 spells CASSDTGGRTGELFF. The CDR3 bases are TGTGCCAGCAGTGACACGGGTGGTCGCACCGGGGAGCTGTTTTTT.

Here the CDR3 reads CASRFWTLGDTQYF. CDR3 nucleotides: TGTGCCAGCAGGTTTTGGACACTCGGGGATACGCAGTATTTT. The chain employs TRBV3-1 (or the pseudogene TRBV3-2) and TRBJ2-3; D perhaps matches TRBD1 (5 bases). Trimming shortened V by 6 bases and J by 6 bases, and 16 bases separated the two germline ends. Germline V gives CDR1 LGHDT, CDR2 YNNKEL (reference sequence). There are 14 residues in the CDR3.

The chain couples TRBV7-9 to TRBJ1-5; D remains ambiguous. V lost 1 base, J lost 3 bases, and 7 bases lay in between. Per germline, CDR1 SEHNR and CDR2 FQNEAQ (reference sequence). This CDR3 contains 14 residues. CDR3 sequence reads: CASSLGGINQPQHF. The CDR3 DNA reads TGTGCCAGCAGCTTAGGGGGTATCAATCAGCCCCAGCATTTT.